These 5 T cell receptor beta chains share one sample of origin, sequenced in a study of cytomegalovirus exposure and HLA in healthy donors. Profiling relied on immunoSEQ multiplex PCR, and the TCRdb table lists in-frame clones only, not all of them. The data contain roughly 180,000 clones, 86% of them singletons. Sequences were obtained from PBMCs. These receptors came from a man aged 25 to 40 in good health and CMV-seropositive.

The rearrangement links TRBV27 to TRBJ2-7; a weak D match, TRBD1 (5 bases). The V and J ends lost 4 bases and 5 bases respectively, with 21 bases between them. The CDR3 covers 16 residues. Germline V gene lookup returns CDR1 MNHEY and CDR2 SMNVEV (reference sequence). In DNA, the CDR3 is TGTGCCAGCAGTTCCACACCCTACGACAGACCCCACGAGCAGTACTTC. It encodes CASSSTPYDRPHEQYF.

As concerns this clone: The sample carries other DNA sequences with the same CDR3. V usage is TRBV19 and J usage is TRBJ2-7, with 10 bases lining up with TRBD1. Germline V CDR1 and CDR2: LNHDA, SQIVND (reference sequence). The junction had 6 bases not matched to a gene; V was cut back by 8 bases and J by 2 bases. This CDR3 region has 14 residues. CDR3 sequence reads: CASSPGQGPYEQYF. CDR3 nucleotide sequence: TGTGCCAGTTCCCCGGGACAGGGGCCCTACGAGCAGTACTTC.

The chain joins TRBV5-8 to TRBJ1-1; TRBD1 aligns across 9 bases. Trimming at V came to 1 base and at J to 11 bases, leaving 3 bases not matched to a gene. Per the germline V gene, CDR1 is SGHTS and CDR2 is YDEGEE. The CDR3 extends over 12 amino acids. The CDR3 sequence is CASSLTQGAAFF. DNA of the CDR3: TGTGCCAGCAGCTTGACACAGGGGGCTGCTTTCTTT.

The chain combines TRBV6-1 with TRBJ1-4; TRBD1 agrees at 7 bases. This CDR3 region has 15 residues. The germline gives CDR1 MNHNS, CDR2 SASEGT. V shed 8 bases and J 2 bases; nucleotides not matched to a gene: 8. The CDR3 here is CASAPVQGTNEKLFF. The CDR3, as DNA: TGTGCCAGCGCCCCCGTACAGGGGACTAATGAAAAACTGTTTTTT.

Only one count was recorded for this clone. This chain links TRBV27 with TRBJ2-3; D uncertain. The germline V gene has CDR1 MNHEY and CDR2 SMNVEV (reference sequence). Trimming took 2 bases from V and 0 from J, leaving 3 bases between them. This CDR3 has 13 residues. CDR3 amino acids: CASSLDSTDTQYF. The DNA for the CDR3 is TGTGCCAGCAGTTTAGATAGCACAGATACGCAGTATTTT.